This T cell receptor beta chain stems from a study of T-cell memory formation after mild COVID-19. TCR alpha and TCR beta cDNA libraries carrying sample barcodes and UMIs came from 5'RACE with constant-segment primers. TCRdb re-derived calls from the 5' RACE reads in MiXCR, one entry per CDR3 protein. The data show about 430,000 distinct CDR3 sequences, with less than 25% seen just once and around 9.5% held by the top ten. CDR1 and CDR2 (germline): SGHAT, FQDESV (reference sequence). The CDR3 contains 13 residues. The V gene lost 5 bases and the J gene lost 0 bases, with 7 bases spanning the gap. General study results and limits: Contracting clones from day 15 to 85 had balanced CD4/CD8; later expanders favoured CD4+. CD4+ clones that contracted lay mainly in CM and EM; CD8+ ones lay in EMRA.

A few counts support this clonotype. Its antigen is still unknown. The source material was PBMCs or a T cell subset sorted from them (not recorded which). The clonotype comes from an adult woman who had mild COVID-19 (a few samples of this study predate the infection). Cell type and time point are not known. V gene TRBV11-1 combines with J gene TRBJ2-5, with unresolved D. The CDR3 sequence: CASSPPYQETQYF. The DNA of the CDR3 is TGTGCCAGCAGCCCCCCTTACCAAGAGACCCAGTACTTC. Based on the CDR3 plus reference TRBV11-1 and TRBJ2-5, the full variable domain is EAEVAQSPRYKITEKSQAVAFWCDPISGHATLYWYRQILGQGPELLVQFQDESVVDDSQLPKDRFSAERLKGVDSTLKIQPAELGDSAMYLCASSPPYQETQYFGPGTRLLVL.